The next 5 T cell receptor beta chains were all read from a single sample in a study of blood T cell repertoires in COVID-19. Repertoires were generated with immunoSEQ multiplex PCR, while TCRdb's copy carries only in-frame clones and drops some. The table has about 220,000 clones, 70% to 85% seen once. The sequenced material came from PBMCs or T cells enriched from blood (not recorded which). The receptors come from a woman aged 55-69 years who had recovered from COVID-19.

The rearrangement links TRBV6-5 to TRBJ1-1; 7 positions match TRBD1. From germline, CDR1 is MNHEY and CDR2 SVGAGI. The ends lost 6 bases at V and 0 bases at J; junction bases unmatched: 4. CDR3 length equals 14 residues. In DNA form, the CDR3 reads TGTGCCAGCAGACGGACAGGCTTGAACACTGAAGCTTTCTTT. Protein product: CASRRTGLNTEAFF.

The V and J genes are TRBV2 and TRBJ2-7; 15 bases are shared with TRBD2. Germline V gene lookup returns CDR1 SNHLY and CDR2 FYNNEI. V lost 6 bases, J lost 6 bases, and 3 bases stayed unmatched. This CDR3 contains 14 residues. CDR3 region: CASRGLAGGGEQYF. CDR3 coding DNA: TGTGCCAGCAGGGGACTAGCGGGAGGAGGCGAGCAGTACTTC.

This chain uses TRBV7-2 with TRBJ2-6, with TRBD1 matching 7 bases. The J segment lost 0 bases and the V segment lost 5 bases, leaving 10 bases of the junction unmatched. CDR3 size: 18 residues. The germline CDR1 and CDR2 sequences are SGHTA and FQGNSA. The CDR3 here is CASSIPGQSVSGANVLTF. The CDR3 nucleotides are TGTGCCAGCAGCATTCCGGGACAGTCCGTCTCTGGGGCCAACGTCCTGACTTTC.

The chain uses TRBV4-2 and TRBJ2-7; D perhaps matches TRBD2 (5 bases). Trimming cost V 3 bases and J 5 bases, with 5 bases left between them. CDR1 and CDR2 from the germline V gene are LGHNA and YNFKEQ. The CDR3 contains 11 residues. CDR3 amino acids: CASSHGDEQYF. The DNA for the CDR3 is TGTGCCAGCAGCCACGGGGACGAGCAGTACTTC.

The CDR3 reads CATSDPGIDTQYF. The CDR3 bases are TGTGCCACCAGTGATCCAGGGATAGATACGCAGTATTTT. The J gene is TRBJ2-3, the V gene TRBV24-1, with a possible D match to TRBD1 (5 bases). CDR3 length: 13 residues. Germline CDR1 is KGHDR and CDR2 is SFDVKD. V was trimmed by 3 bases and J by 5 bases, leaving 8 bases between them.